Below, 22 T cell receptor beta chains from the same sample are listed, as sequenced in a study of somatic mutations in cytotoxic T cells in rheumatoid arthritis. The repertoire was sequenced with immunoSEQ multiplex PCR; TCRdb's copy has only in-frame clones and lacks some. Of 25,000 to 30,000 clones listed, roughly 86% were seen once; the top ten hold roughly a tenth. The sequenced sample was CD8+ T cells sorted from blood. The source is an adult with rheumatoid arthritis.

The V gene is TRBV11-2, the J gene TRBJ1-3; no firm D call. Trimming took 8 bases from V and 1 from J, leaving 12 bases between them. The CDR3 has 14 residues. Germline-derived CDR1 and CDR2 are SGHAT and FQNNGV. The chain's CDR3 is CASQKWDSGNTIYF. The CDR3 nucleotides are TGTGCCAGCCAAAAATGGGATTCTGGAAACACCATATATTTT.

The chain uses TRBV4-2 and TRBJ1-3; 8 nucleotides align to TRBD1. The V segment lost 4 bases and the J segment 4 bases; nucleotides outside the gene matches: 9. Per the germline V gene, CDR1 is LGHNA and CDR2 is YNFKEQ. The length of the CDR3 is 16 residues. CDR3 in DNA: TGTGCCAGCAGCCCTGTGGACAGGGTGGTAGGAAACACCATATATTTT. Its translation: CASSPVDRVVGNTIYF.

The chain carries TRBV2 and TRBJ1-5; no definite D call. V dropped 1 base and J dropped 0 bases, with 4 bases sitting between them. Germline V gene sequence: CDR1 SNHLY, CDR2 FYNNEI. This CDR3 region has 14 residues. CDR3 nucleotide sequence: TGTGCCAGCAGTGAAGGAGATAGCAATCAGCCCCAGCATTTT. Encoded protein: CASSEGDSNQPQHF.

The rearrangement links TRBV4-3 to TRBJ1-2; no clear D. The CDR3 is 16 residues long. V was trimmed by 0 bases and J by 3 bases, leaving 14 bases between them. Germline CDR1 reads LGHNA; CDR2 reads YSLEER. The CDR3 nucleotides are TGCGCCAGCAGCCAAGATCACAGCCTCTCTTACTATGGCTACACCTTC. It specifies CASSQDHSLSYYGYTF.

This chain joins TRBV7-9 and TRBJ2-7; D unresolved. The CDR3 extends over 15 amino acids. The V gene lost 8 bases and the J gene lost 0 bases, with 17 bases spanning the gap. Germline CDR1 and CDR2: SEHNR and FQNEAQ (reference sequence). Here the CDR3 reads CASLTLERDSYEQYF. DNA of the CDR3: TGTGCCAGCTTAACGCTGGAAAGGGACTCCTACGAGCAGTACTTC.

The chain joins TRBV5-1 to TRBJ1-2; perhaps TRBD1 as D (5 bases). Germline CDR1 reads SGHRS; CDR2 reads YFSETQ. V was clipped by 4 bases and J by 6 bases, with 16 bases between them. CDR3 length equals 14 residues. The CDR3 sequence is CASSLLTGGDGYTF. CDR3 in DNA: TGCGCCAGCAGCCTCTTAACCGGGGGGGATGGCTACACCTTC.

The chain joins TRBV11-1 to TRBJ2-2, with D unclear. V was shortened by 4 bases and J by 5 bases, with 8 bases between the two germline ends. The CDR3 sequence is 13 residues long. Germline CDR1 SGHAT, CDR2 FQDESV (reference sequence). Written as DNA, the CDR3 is TGTGCCAGCAGCTCGCAGGTGACCGGGGAGCTGTTTTTT. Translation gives CASSSQVTGELFF.

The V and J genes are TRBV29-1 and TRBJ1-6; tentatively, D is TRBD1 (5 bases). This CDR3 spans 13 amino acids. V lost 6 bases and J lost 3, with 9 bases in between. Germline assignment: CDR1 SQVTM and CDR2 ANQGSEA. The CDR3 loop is CSVGDGYNSPLHF. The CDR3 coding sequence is TGCAGCGTGGGGGACGGCTATAATTCACCCCTCCACTTT.

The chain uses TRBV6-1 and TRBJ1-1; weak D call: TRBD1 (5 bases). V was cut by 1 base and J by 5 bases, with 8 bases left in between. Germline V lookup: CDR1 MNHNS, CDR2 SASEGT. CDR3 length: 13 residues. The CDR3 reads CASSEEGRTEAFF. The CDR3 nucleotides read TGTGCCAGCAGTGAAGAGGGGAGGACTGAAGCTTTCTTT.

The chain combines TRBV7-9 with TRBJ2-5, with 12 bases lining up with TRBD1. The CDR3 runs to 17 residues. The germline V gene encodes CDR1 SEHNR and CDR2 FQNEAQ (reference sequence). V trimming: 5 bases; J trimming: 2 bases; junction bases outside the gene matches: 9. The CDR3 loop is CASSDGTGGRWQETQYF. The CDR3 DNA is TGTGCCAGCAGCGATGGGACAGGGGGCCGGTGGCAAGAGACCCAGTACTTC.

CDR3 in DNA: TGTGCCAGCGTGACAGGGGATAATGAAAAACTGTTTTTT. Protein sequence: CASVTGDNEKLFF. The chain carries TRBV6-4 and TRBJ1-4; 8 positions agree with TRBD1. This CDR3 is built from 13 residues. Germline V lookup: CDR1 MRHNA, CDR2 SNTAGT. J was trimmed by 4 bases and V by 8 bases; bases with no gene match: 3.

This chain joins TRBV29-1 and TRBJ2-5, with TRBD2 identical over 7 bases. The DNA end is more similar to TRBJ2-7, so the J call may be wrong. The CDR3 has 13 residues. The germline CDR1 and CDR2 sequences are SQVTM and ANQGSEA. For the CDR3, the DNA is TGCAGCGCGCGACTAGCCTCCACCTACGAGCAGTACTTC. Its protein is CSARLASTYEQYF.

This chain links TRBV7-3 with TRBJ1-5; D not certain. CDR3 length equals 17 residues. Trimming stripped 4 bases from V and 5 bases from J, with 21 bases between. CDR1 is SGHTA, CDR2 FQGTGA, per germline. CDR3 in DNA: TGTGCCAGCAGCTGGTCCCTGGACGAAAAGGGTTATCAGCCCCAGCATTTT. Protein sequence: CASSWSLDEKGYQPQHF.

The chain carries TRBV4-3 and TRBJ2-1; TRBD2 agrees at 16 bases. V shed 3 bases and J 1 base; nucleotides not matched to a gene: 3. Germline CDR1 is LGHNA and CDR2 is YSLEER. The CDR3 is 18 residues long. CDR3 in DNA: TGCGCCAGCAGCCACGGGACTAGCGGGGGGGCATCCTACAATGAGCAGTTCTTC. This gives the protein CASSHGTSGGASYNEQFF.

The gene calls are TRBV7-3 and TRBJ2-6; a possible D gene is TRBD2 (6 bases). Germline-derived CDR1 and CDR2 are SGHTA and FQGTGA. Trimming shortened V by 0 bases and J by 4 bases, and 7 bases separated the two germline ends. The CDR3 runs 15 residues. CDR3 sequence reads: CASSLTGGGANVLTF. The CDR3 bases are TGTGCCAGCAGCTTAACGGGAGGAGGGGCCAACGTCCTGACTTTC.

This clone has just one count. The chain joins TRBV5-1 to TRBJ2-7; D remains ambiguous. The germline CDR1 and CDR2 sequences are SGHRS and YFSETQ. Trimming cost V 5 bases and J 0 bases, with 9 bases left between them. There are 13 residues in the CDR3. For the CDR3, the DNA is TGCGCCAGCAGTTTTGGGGTCTCCTACGAGCAGTACTTC. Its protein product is CASSFGVSYEQYF.

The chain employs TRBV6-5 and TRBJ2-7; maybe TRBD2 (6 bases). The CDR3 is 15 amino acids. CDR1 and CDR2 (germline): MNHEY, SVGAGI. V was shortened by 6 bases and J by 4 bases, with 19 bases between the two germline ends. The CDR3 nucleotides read TGTGCCAGCAGGGTGGCCGGGACTGGGGGATACGAGCAGTACTTC. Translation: CASRVAGTGGYEQYF.

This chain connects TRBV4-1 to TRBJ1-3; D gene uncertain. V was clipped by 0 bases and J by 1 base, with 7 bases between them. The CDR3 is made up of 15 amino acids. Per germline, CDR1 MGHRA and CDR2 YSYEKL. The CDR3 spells CASSQEQSSGNTIYF. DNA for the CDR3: TGCGCCAGCAGCCAAGAACAGTCGTCTGGAAACACCATATATTTT.

The CDR3 protein is CASSYTSYNEQFF. DNA of the CDR3: TGTGCCAGCAGTTACACTTCCTACAATGAGCAGTTCTTC. The rearrangement links TRBV7-9 to TRBJ2-1; D is unclear. The V end lost 6 bases, the J end lost 1 base, and 7 bases lay between the germline ends. The germline gives CDR1 SEHNR, CDR2 FQNEAQ (reference sequence). This CDR3 comprises 13 residues.

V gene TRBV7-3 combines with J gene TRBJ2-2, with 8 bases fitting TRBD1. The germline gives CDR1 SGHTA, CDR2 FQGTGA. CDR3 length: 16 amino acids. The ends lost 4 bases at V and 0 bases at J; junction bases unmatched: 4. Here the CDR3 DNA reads TGTGCCAGCAGCTCCCCAGGGGGCACGAACACCGGGGAGCTGTTTTTT. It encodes CASSSPGGTNTGELFF.

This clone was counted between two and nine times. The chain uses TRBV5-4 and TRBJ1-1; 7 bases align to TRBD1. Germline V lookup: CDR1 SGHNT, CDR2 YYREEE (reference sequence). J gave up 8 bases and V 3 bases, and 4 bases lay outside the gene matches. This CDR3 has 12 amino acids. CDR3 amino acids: CASSWDSREAFF. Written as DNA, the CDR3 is TGTGCCAGCAGCTGGGACAGTCGGGAAGCTTTCTTT.

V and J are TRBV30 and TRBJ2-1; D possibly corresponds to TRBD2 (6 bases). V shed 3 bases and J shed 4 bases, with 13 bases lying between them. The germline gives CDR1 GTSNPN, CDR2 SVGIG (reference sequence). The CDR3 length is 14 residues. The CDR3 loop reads CAWSRTGEYNEQFF. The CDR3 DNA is TGTGCCTGGAGCAGGACGGGGGAGTACAATGAGCAGTTCTTC.